This T cell receptor beta chain came from a study of vaccination and CD4 T cells after COVID-19. Looking at the study overall: Overlapping peptides covering the spike proteins of SARS-CoV-2, HCoV-NL63, HCoV-OC43 and HCoV-229E were added to stimulate cells.

The treatment denotes: 10-day PBMC culture with coronavirus spike peptide pools or control peptides (ViraFEST assay). CD4+ T cells of the unexposed donor were collected before the COVID-19 pandemic (2011-2018). When roughly ten days of culture had elapsed, CD4+ T cells were isolated by negative selection. The CDR3 length is 15 residues. CDR1 is SEHNR and CDR2 is FQNEAQ in the germline V gene (reference sequence). Scientists ran DNA taken from cultured CD4+ T cells through the Oncomine TCR Beta short-read assay for sequencing. TCRdb fed the PCR reads into MiXCR, producing one record per CDR3 protein. Counted here are about 7,200 distinct CDR3 sequences, approximately 42% occurring once; the ten biggest clones make up around 25%. Study-level results: The analysis of convalescent patients involved relatively few individuals and lacked early post-infection timepoints.

Remarks on this clonotype: The antigen remains unidentified. At one end, the junction sequence differs from germline, possibly due to a read error.

The V gene is TRBV7-9, the J gene TRBJ1-4; 9 bases agree with TRBD1. The source material was CD4+ T cells from blood, cultured in vitro. This TCR was sampled from a human donor in good health. The CDR3 loop reads CASSLGDRENEKLFF. The CDR3 bases are TGTGCCAGCAGCTTGGGGGACAGGGAAAATGAAAAGCTGTTTTTT.